The 13 T cell receptor beta chains below were found in one sample sequenced in a study of shared clonotypes between healthy human individuals. Clones were read by immunoSEQ multiplex PCR, and TCRdb kept only the in-frame ones, dropping some. The data show 600,000 to 750,000 clones, about nine tenths seen once. The material sequenced was memory CD8+ T cells from PBMCs. Subset defined: CD45RO+ cells pooled with CCR7-negative TemRA cells. Receptors originate from a man aged 18 to 35 in good health. Some clones in this sample may be carry-over from other donors' samples.

This sequence joins TRBV7-9 and TRBJ2-1; 7 bases align to TRBD1. CDR3 length equals 14 residues. Germline trimming cut 8 bases from V and 7 bases from J; bases unmatched to any gene: 11. Germline V gene lookup returns CDR1 SEHNR and CDR2 FQNEAQ (reference sequence). The CDR3 here is CASRRDSFANEQFF. The CDR3 DNA sequence: TGTGCCAGCCGCCGGGACAGTTTCGCGAATGAGCAGTTCTTC.

The V gene is TRBV14, the J gene TRBJ2-7; TRBD1 matches 9 bases. Unmatched junction bases numbered 10, after V lost 4 bases and J lost 3 bases. Germline V gives CDR1 SGHDN, CDR2 FVKESK. CDR3 length: 16 residues. The CDR3 loop reads CASSPAPGTGYYEQYF. DNA for the CDR3: TGTGCCAGCAGCCCTGCCCCCGGGACAGGGTACTACGAGCAGTACTTC. Full variable domain (remainder filled in from reference TRBV14 and TRBJ2-7): EAGVTQFPSHSVIEKGQTVTLRCDPISGHDNLYWYRRVMGKEIKFLLHFVKESKQDESGMPNNRFLAERTGGTYSTLKVQPAELEDSGVYFCASSPAPGTGYYEQYFGPGTRLTVT.

J is TRBJ2-2 and V is TRBV27, with 14 bases lining up with TRBD2. V shed 3 bases and J 3 bases; nucleotides not matched to a gene: 9. The CDR3 has 19 amino acids. Germline V gives CDR1 MNHEY, CDR2 SMNVEV (reference sequence). The CDR3 DNA is TGTGCCAGCAGTTTGCGCGGGACTAGCGGGAGTCGAGACACCGGGGAGCTGTTTTTT. Its translation is CASSLRGTSGSRDTGELFF.

The rearrangement uses TRBV28 and TRBJ1-2; possibly TRBD1 for D (5 bases). The V gene's germline CDR1 is MDHEN and CDR2 SYDVKM. This CDR3 region has 15 residues. V lost 7 bases and J 4 bases, leaving 19 bases between the germline ends. In DNA form, the CDR3 reads TGTGCCAGCAACCCGACAGACTACACGGGCTATGGCTACACCTTC. Its protein is CASNPTDYTGYGYTF.

This clone is a singleton in its sample. This chain uses TRBV28 with TRBJ2-2; 12 nucleotides line up with TRBD1. The CDR3 contains 18 residues. CDR1 is MDHEN and CDR2 is SYDVKM in the germline V gene. J lost 2 bases, V lost 3 bases, and 7 bases had no gene match. The CDR3: CASSFLGTGGPNTGELFF. CDR3 nucleotides: TGTGCCAGCAGTTTCCTGGGGACAGGGGGCCCTAACACCGGGGAGCTGTTTTTT.

The chain is built from TRBV7-9 and TRBJ2-5; D is unclear. Germline CDR1 is SEHNR and CDR2 is FQNEAQ (reference sequence). This CDR3 is built from 15 residues. V was shortened by 5 bases and J by 0 bases, with 13 bases between the two germline ends. The CDR3 bases are TGTGCCAGCAGCCCCCGTTGGACGGACCAAGAGACCCAGTACTTC. Amino acid sequence: CASSPRWTDQETQYF.

The chain links TRBV23-1 to TRBJ2-5; 7 bases line up with TRBD2. TRBV23-1 is filed as an ORF, its function uncertain. Trimming at V came to 0 bases and at J to 3 bases, leaving 4 bases not matched to a gene. The CDR3 is 15 residues long. The CDR3 nucleotides are TGCGCCAGCAGTCAATCGGGGCTAGCGGAAGAGACCCAGTACTTC. Its translation is CASSQSGLAEETQYF.

This clone was counted only a few times. CDR3 sequence reads: CATSADKGRVETQYF. The DNA for the CDR3 is TGTGCCACCAGTGCCGACAAGGGGAGGGTAGAGACCCAGTACTTC. The chain is built from TRBV15 and TRBJ2-5, with 7 bases lining up with TRBD2. V lost 6 bases, J lost 4 bases, and 11 bases stayed unmatched. The germline gives CDR1 LNHNV, CDR2 YYDKDF (reference sequence). This CDR3 has 15 amino acids.

The chain combines TRBV5-1 with TRBJ2-7, with a tentative D call TRBD1 (6 bases). Germline lookup yields CDR1 SGHRS and CDR2 YFSETQ. This CDR3 region has 15 residues. Trimming pared 0 bases from V and 4 bases from J, leaving 14 bases between. CDR3 region: CASSLGPGTPYEQYF. In nucleotides, the CDR3 is TGCGCCAGCAGCTTGGGGCCCGGGACACCTTACGAGCAGTACTTC.

The V call is TRBV7-6, the J call TRBJ2-1; 13 bases are shared with TRBD2. CDR3 length: 18 residues. Trimming removed 2 bases from V and 0 bases from J; junction bases left unmatched: 4. Germline CDR1 is SGHVS and CDR2 is FNYEAQ. The CDR3 reads CASSLSRTSGSSYNEQFF. DNA for the CDR3: TGTGCCAGCAGCTTATCCCGGACTAGCGGGAGCTCCTACAATGAGCAGTTCTTC.

This clone appeared a single time. The rearrangement joins TRBV28 to TRBJ1-3, with D unclear. Germline V gene sequence: CDR1 MDHEN, CDR2 SYDVKM. With 3 bases removed from V and 4 bases from J, the gap between germline ends came to 4 bases. This CDR3 has 12 residues. The CDR3 bases are TGTGCCAGCAGTTTTCCAGGAAACACCATATATTTT. Protein: CASSFPGNTIYF. The full variable domain, its missing parts supplied by reference TRBV28 and TRBJ1-3, is DVKVTQSSRYLVKRTGEKVFLECVQDMDHENMFWYRQDPGLGLRLIYFSYDVKMKEKGDIPEGYSVSREKKERFSLILESASTNQTSMYLCASSFPGNTIYFGEGSWLTVV.

The chain carries TRBV4-1 and TRBJ2-5; D is undetermined. The DNA end favors TRBJ2-7, so the J call may be wrong. Germline CDR1 and CDR2: MGHRA and YSYEKL. This CDR3 is built from 13 residues. The CDR3: CASSQASTYEQYF. In DNA, the CDR3 is TGCGCCAGCAGCCAAGCCAGTACCTACGAGCAGTACTTC.

The chain uses TRBV5-1 and TRBJ1-1; TRBD1 aligns across 8 bases. CDR3 size: 16 residues. The J segment lost 2 bases and the V segment lost 5 bases, leaving 11 bases of the junction unmatched. Per the germline V gene, CDR1 is SGHRS and CDR2 is YFSETQ. The DNA for the CDR3 is TGCGCCAGCAGAATGATAGGACAGGGCGGAAACACTGAAGCTTTCTTT. Amino acid sequence: CASRMIGQGGNTEAFF. Using reference TRBV5-1 and TRBJ1-1 for the parts outside the CDR3, the full variable domain is KAGVTQTPRYLIKTRGQQVTLSCSPISGHRSVSWYQQTPGQGLQFLFEYFSETQRNKGNFPGRFSGRQFSNSRSEMNVSTLELGDSALYLCASRMIGQGGNTEAFFGQGTRLTVV.